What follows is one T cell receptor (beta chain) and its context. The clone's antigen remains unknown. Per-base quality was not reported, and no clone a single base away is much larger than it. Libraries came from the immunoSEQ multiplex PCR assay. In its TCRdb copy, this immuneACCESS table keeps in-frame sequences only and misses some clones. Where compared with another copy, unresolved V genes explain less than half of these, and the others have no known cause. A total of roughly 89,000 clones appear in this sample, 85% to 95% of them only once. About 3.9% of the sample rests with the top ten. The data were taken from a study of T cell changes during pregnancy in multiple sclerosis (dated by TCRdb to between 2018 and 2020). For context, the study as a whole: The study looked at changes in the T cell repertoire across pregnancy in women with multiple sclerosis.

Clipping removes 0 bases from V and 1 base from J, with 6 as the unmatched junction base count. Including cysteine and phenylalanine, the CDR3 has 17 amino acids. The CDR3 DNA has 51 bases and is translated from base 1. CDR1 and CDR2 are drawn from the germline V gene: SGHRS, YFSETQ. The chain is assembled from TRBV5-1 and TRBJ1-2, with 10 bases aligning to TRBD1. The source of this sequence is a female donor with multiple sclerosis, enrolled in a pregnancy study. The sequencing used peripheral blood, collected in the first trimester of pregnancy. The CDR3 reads CASSLGPRDRGNYGYTF. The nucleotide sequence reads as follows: TGCGCCAGCAGCTTGGGACCTCGGGACAGGGGTAACTATGGCTACACCTTC.